This T cell receptor beta chain was documented in a study of T-cell reconstitution after alpha-beta-depleted transplantation in children. Unique molecular identifiers tagged the TCRbeta library. MiXCR was run by TCRdb on the PCR reads, yielding one entry per CDR3 protein. Of approximately 520,000 distinct CDR3 sequences listed, about 31% are singletons. This clonotype was seen once. The length of the CDR3 is 15 residues. Germline values: CDR1 SGHRS, CDR2 YFSETQ. Trimming shortened V by 0 bases and J by 5 bases, and 12 bases separated the two germline ends. The input for sequencing was PBMCs from the stem cell graft donor, taken from the stem cell graft. This clonotype originated in a human donor who donated a stem cell graft to a child with aplastic anemia. The rearrangement joins TRBV5-1 to TRBJ1-5, with D possibly being TRBD1 (5 bases). CDR3 coding DNA: TGCGCCAGCAGCTTGGGGGGCGGGAAGGATCAGCCCCAGCATTTT. Its translation: CASSLGGGKDQPQHF.